The entry below gives a single T cell receptor beta chain sequence along with its context. What it recognizes is unknown. This entry belongs to a study of vaccination and CD4 T cells after COVID-19. This CDR3 spans 16 amino acids. The germline V and J ends were trimmed by 7 bases and 10 bases, with 23 bases remaining between them. Germline values: CDR1 LGHNT, CDR2 FRNRAP. Treatment denoted: approximately 9-day PBMC culture with coronavirus spike peptide pools or control peptides (ViraFEST assay). Cultured CD4+ T cell DNA was sequenced using the Oncomine TCR Beta short-read assay. TCRdb used MiXCR to reprocess the PCR reads, holding one entry per CDR3 protein. The sample includes about 15,000 distinct CDR3 sequences, under 60% seen only once; the top ten take less than 15%.

The TCR originated in a human donor who had recovered from COVID-19. The rearrangement joins TRBV12-5 to TRBJ1-6; D perhaps matches TRBD1 (5 bases). The sequenced material came from CD4+ T cells from blood, cultured in vitro. CDR3 region: CASDHYGAVSVSPLHF. In nucleotides, the CDR3 is TGTGCTAGTGACCACTATGGGGCAGTCTCGGTCTCACCCCTCCACTTT.